Described below is a single T cell receptor beta chain sequence and its context. The sample is drawn from a study of T-cell reconstitution after alpha-beta-depleted transplantation in children. Germline V gives CDR1 SEHNR, CDR2 FQNEAQ (reference sequence). Trimming removed 8 bases at V and 8 bases at J, with 9 bases between. The CDR3 has 10 amino acids. Unique molecular identifiers featured in how the TCRbeta library was prepared. TCRdb passed the PCR reads through MiXCR, listing each CDR3 protein once. Here the sample spans 90,000 to 100,000 distinct CDR3 sequences, more than 20% being singletons. The sequence came from a boy younger than 10 with acute lymphoblastic leukemia, due to receive a stem cell transplant. The sequencing used PBMCs, collected before TCRalphabeta/CD19-depleted stem cell transplant. The chain employs TRBV7-9 and TRBJ1-1; the D is unclear. The CDR3 nucleotides are TGTGCCAGCGCGAGGATGGAAGCTTTCTTT. It is translated as CASARMEAFF.